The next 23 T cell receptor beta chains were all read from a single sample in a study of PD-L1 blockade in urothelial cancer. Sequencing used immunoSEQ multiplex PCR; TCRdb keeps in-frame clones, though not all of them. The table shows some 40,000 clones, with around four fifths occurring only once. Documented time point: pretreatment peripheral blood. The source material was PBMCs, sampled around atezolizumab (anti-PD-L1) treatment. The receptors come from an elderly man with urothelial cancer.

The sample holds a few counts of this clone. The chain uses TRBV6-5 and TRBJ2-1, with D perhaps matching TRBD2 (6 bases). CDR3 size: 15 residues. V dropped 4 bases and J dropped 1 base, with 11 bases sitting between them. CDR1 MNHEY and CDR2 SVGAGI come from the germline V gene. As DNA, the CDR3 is TGTGCCAGCAGTTTACGCGGGACTTCCTACAATGAGCAGTTCTTC. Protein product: CASSLRGTSYNEQFF.

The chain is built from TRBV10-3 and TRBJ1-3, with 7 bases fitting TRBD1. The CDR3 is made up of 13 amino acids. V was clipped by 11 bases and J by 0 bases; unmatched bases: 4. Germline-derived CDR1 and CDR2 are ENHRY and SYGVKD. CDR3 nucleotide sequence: TGTGCCGTTGGGACAGACTCTGGAAACACCATATATTTT. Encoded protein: CAVGTDSGNTIYF.

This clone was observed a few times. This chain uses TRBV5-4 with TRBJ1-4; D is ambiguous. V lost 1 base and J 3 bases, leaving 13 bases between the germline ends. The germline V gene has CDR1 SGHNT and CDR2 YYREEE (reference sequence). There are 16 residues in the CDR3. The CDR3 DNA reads TGTGCCAGCAGCTTGACCAGAGGATCGGCTAATGAAAAACTGTTTTTT. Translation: CASSLTRGSANEKLFF. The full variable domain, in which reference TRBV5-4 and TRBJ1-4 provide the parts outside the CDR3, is ETGVTQSPTHLIKTRGQQVTLRCSSQSGHNTVSWYQQALGQGPQFIFQYYREEENGRGNFPPRFSGLQFPNYSSELNVNALELDDSALYLCASSLTRGSANEKLFFGSGTQLSVL.

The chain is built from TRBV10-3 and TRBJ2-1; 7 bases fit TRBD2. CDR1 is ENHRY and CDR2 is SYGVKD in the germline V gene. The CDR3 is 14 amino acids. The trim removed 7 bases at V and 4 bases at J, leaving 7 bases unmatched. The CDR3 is CAINPSGDYNEQFF. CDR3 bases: TGTGCCATCAATCCGAGCGGGGATTACAATGAGCAGTTCTTC.

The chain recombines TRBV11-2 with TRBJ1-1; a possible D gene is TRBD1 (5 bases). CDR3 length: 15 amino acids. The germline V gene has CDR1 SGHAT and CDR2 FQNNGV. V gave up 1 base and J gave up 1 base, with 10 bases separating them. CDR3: CASSLAGTENTEAFF. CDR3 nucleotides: TGTGCCAGCAGCTTAGCAGGGACTGAGAACACTGAAGCTTTCTTT.

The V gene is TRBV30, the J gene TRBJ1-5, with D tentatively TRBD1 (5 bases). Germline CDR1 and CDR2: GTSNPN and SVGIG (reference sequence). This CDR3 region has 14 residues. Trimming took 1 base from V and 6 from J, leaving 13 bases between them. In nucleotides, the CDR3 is TGTGCCTGGAGTGAATCAAGGGGAGGTCAGCCCCAGCATTTT. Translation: CAWSESRGGQPQHF.

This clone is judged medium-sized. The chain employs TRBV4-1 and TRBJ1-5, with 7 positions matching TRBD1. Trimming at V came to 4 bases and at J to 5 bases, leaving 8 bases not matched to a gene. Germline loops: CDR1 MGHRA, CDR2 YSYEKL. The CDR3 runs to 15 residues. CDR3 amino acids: CASSRGQKSYQPQHF. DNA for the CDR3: TGCGCCAGCAGCCGGGGACAGAAAAGTTATCAGCCCCAGCATTTT.

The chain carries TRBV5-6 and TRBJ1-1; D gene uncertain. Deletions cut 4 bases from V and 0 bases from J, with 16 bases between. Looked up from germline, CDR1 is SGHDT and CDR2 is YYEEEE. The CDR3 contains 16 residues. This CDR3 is CASSEIRGRMNTEAFF. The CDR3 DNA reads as TGTGCCAGCAGCGAAATCCGGGGTCGAATGAACACTGAAGCTTTCTTT.

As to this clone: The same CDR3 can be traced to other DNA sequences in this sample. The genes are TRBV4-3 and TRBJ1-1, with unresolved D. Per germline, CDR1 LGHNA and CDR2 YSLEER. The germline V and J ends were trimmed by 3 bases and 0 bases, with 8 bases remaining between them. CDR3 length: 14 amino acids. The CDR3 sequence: CASSQTRLNTEAFF. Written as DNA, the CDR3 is TGCGCCAGCAGCCAGACAAGGTTGAACACTGAAGCTTTCTTT.

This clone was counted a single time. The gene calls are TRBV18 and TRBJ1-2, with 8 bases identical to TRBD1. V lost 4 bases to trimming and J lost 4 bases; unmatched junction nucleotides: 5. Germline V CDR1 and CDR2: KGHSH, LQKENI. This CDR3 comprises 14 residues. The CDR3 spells CASSLQDRAYGYTF. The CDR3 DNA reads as TGTGCCAGCTCACTTCAGGACAGGGCCTATGGCTACACCTTC.

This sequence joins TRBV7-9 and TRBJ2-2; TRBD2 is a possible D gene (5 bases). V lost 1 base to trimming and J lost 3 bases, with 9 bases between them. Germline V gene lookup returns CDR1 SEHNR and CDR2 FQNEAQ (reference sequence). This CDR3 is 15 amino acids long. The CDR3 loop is CASSLGQLDTGELFF. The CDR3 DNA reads TGTGCCAGCAGCTTAGGTCAACTAGACACCGGGGAGCTGTTTTTT.

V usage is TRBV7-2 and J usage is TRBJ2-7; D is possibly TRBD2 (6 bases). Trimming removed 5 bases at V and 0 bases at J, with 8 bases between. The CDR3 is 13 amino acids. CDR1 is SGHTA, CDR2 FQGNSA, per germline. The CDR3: CASSRGTSYEQYF. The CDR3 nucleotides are TGTGCCAGCAGCCGGGGGACCTCCTACGAGCAGTACTTC. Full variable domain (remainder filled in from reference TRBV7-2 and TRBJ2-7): GAGVSQSPSNKVTEKGKDVELRCDPISGHTALYWYRQSLGQGLEFLIYFQGNSAPDKSGLPSDRFSAERTGGSVSTLTIQRTQQEDSAVYLCASSRGTSYEQYFGPGTRLTVT.

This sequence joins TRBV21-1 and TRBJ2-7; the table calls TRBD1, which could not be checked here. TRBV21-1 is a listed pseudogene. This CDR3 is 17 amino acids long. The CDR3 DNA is TGTGCCAGCAGCCGAGTCTCCAGGTACAGGGAAAATAACGAGCAGTACTTC. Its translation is CASSRVSRYRENNEQYF.

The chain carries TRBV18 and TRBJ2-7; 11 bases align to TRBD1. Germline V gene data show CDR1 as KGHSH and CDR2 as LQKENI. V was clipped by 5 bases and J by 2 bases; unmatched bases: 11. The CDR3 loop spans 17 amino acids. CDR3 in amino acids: CASSTGQGAISAYEQYF. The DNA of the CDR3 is TGTGCCAGCTCAACAGGACAGGGGGCGATCTCTGCCTACGAGCAGTACTTC.

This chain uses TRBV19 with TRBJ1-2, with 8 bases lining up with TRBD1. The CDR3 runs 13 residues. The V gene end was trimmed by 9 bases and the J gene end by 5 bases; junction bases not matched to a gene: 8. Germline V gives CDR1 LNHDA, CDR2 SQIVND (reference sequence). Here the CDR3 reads CASRTGTGYGYTF. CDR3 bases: TGTGCCAGCCGAACCGGGACAGGTTATGGCTACACCTTC. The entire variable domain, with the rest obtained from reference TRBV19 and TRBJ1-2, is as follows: DGGITQSPKYLFRKEGQNVTLSCEQNLNHDAMYWYRQDPGQGLRLIYYSQIVNDFQKGDIAEGYSVSREKKESFPLTVTSAQKNPTAFYLCASRTGTGYGYTFGSGTRLTVV.

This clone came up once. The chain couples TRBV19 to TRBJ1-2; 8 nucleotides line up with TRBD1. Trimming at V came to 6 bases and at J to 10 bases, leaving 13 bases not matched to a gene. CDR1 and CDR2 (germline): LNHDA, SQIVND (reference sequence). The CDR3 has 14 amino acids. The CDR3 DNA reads TGTGCCAGTAGAGAGGAGTGGACAGGGCTTCACTACACCTTC. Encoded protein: CASREEWTGLHYTF.

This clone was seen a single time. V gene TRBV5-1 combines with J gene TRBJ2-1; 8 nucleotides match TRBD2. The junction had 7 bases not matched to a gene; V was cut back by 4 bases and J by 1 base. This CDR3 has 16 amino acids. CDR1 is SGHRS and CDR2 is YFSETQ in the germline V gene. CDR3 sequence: CASSVGGGWSYNEQFF. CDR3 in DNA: TGCGCCAGCAGCGTCGGGGGGGGGTGGTCCTACAATGAGCAGTTCTTC. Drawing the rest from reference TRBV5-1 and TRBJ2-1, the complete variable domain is KAGVTQTPRYLIKTRGQQVTLSCSPISGHRSVSWYQQTPGQGLQFLFEYFSETQRNKGNFPGRFSGRQFSNSRSEMNVSTLELGDSALYLCASSVGGGWSYNEQFFGPGTRLTVL.

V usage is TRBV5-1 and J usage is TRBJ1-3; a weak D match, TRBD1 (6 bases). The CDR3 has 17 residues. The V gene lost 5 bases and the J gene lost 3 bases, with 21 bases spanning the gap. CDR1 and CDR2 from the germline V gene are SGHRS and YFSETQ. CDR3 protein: CASSPCLLGTLGNTIYF. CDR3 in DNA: TGCGCCAGCAGTCCGTGTCTCCTGGGGACACTTGGAAACACCATATATTTT.

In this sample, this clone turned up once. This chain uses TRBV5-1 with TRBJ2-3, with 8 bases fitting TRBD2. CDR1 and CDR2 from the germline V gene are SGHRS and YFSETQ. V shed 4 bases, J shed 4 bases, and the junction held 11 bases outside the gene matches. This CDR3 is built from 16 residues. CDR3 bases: TGCGCCAGCAGCCCACGGGGAAGCGGGAGATCAGATACGCAGTATTTT. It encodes CASSPRGSGRSDTQYF.

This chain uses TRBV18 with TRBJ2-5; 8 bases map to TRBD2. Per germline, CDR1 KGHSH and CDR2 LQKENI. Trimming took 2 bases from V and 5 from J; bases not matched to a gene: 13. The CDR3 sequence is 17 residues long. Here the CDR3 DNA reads TGTGCCAGCTCACCAACGATACCGGGACTAGGGGTCGAGACCCAGTACTTC. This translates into CASSPTIPGLGVETQYF.

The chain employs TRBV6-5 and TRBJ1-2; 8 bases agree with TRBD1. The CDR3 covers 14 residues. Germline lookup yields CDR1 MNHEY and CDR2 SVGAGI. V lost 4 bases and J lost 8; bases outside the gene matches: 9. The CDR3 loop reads CASSSTGQGGGYTF. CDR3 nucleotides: TGTGCCAGCAGTTCCACAGGACAGGGCGGAGGCTACACCTTC.

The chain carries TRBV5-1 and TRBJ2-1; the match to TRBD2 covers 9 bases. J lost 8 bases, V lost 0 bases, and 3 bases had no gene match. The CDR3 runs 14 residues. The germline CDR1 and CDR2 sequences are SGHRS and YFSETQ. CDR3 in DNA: TGCGCCAGCAGCTTGGGGGTAGCGGGAGATGAGCAGTTCTTC. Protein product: CASSLGVAGDEQFF.

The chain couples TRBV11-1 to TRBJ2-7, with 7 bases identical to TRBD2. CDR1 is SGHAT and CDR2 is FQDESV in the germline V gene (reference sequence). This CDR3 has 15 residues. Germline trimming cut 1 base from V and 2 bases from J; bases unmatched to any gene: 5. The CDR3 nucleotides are TGTGCCAGCAGCTTAGGACTAGCAGATACCTACGAGCAGTACTTC. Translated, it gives CASSLGLADTYEQYF.